These T cell receptor beta chains were read from a single sample in a study of cytomegalovirus exposure and HLA in healthy donors. Only in-frame clones appear in the TCRdb table, and some are missing; sequencing was by immunoSEQ multiplex PCR. The sample comprises 150,000 to 200,000 clones, just over 70% of which are singletons, and roughly 4.5% rests with the top ten. The material sequenced was PBMCs. The receptors were sampled from a man between 18 and 29 years old in good health and CMV-seropositive. CDR3s include the opening cysteine and the closing phenylalanine or tryptophan. The D gene is left open where the match is weak. Size tells how often a clone was seen (once, few, many) or the class of an expanded clone, and some rows leave it out.

NA	NA	TRBV7-3	TRBJ1-2	TGTGCCAGCAGCTTAGGACAGAACTATGGCTACACCTTC	CASSLGQNYGYTF
few	TRBD1	TRBV5-1	TRBJ1-3	TGCGCCAGCAGCTCCCGTAGGGGACAGGGGGCTTCGGCTGGAAACACCATATATTTT	CASSSRRGQGASAGNTIYF
NA	NA	TRBV5-1	TRBJ2-1	TGCGCCAGCAGCTCCTCCCCTGGCGGGGCCTACAATGAGCAGTTCTTC	CASSSSPGGAYNEQFF
NA	TRBD2	TRBV11-2	TRBJ2-5	TGTGCCAGCAGCCCAACCGGACTAGCCGGGGGGACCCAGTACTTC	CASSPTGLAGGTQYF
NA	TRBD1	TRBV6-5	TRBJ2-2	TGTGCCAGCAGTTACCCCGGGACAGTGAACACCGGGGAGCTGTTTTTT	CASSYPGTVNTGELFF
NA	TRBD1	TRBV28	TRBJ1-4	TGTGCCAGCAGTTTGGCCCGAGGGGGCAGTTTAGAAAAACTGTTTTTT	CASSLARGGSLEKLFF
NA	TRBD1	TRBV18	TRBJ2-5	TGTGCCAGCTCACCACCAAGAGGGGGCATAGAGACCCAGTACTTC	CASSPPRGGIETQYF
NA	NA	TRBV7-8	TRBJ1-6	TGTGCCAGCAGCTTTACAGGGAAAGATAATTCACCCCTCCACTTT	CASSFTGKDNSPLHF
once	TRBD1	TRBV7-9	TRBJ1-1	TGTGCCAGCAGCTTAGGGACAGGGCGGAAAGCTTTCTTT	CASSLGTGRKAFF
once	NA	TRBV7-3	TRBJ2-5	TGTGCCAGCAGCTTAGCCCACCGGGGGGCCGGTCAAGAAGCCCAGTACTTC	CASSLAHRGAGQEAQYF
NA	NA	TRBV28	TRBJ2-1	TGTGCCAGCAGCTTGAGTCAAAGCGAGTACAATGAGCAGTTCTTC	CASSLSQSEYNEQFF
NA	NA	TRBV15	TRBJ1-5	TGTGCCACCAGCGTTCGCGGCAGGGAGGGAGTTTCCCTAAATCAGCCCCAGCATTTT	CATSVRGREGVSLNQPQHF
NA	NA	TRBV11-3	TRBJ2-3	TGTGCCAGCAGCGCCCGGGACTCACACACAGATACGCAGTATTTT	CASSARDSHTDTQYF
NA	NA	TRBV19	TRBJ2-5	TGTGCCAGTAGAGGTTCCAGGGGTGAGACCCAGTACTTC	CASRGSRGETQYF
few	NA	TRBV19	TRBJ1-2	TGTGCCAGTAGTCAGGGAAGGGTGGGAGGCTACACCTTC	CASSQGRVGGYTF
NA	TRBD1	TRBV6-5	TRBJ1-2	TGTGCCAGCAGTCCAACAGGGGCACCTGGCTACACCTTC	CASSPTGAPGYTF
NA	TRBD2	TRBV7-9	TRBJ2-2	TGTGCCAGCAGCCCTTGGAGCGGGAGTAACACCGGGGAGCTGTTCTTT	CASSPWSGSNTGELFF
NA	NA	TRBV15	TRBJ1-5	TGTGCCACCAGCAGAGACCCGGGAGGCAATCAGCCCCAGCATTTT	CATSRDPGGNQPQHF
once	NA	TRBV27	TRBJ2-5	TGTGCCAGCAGTTTATGGGCGCAAGAGACCCAGTACTTC	CASSLWAQETQYF
once	NA	TRBV6-1	TRBJ1-5	TGTGCCAGCAGTGAACAGTCAAATAGCAATCAGCCCCAGCATTTT	CASSEQSNSNQPQHF
NA	TRBD1	TRBV6-5	TRBJ1-2	TGTGCCAGCAGGCCCCCCGGGACAGCCCACTCTGGCTACACCTTC	CASRPPGTAHSGYTF
NA	NA	TRBV2	TRBJ1-5	TGTGCCAGCAGACCAGGGGATATTGGCCCCCAGCATTTT	CASRPGDIGPQHF
NA	TRBD2	TRBV5-1	TRBJ2-3	TGCGCCAGCAGCTCTAGACTAGCGGGGGGGCCGACAGATACGCAGTATTTT	CASSSRLAGGPTDTQYF
NA	TRBD1	TRBV14	TRBJ2-5	TGTGCCAGCAGCCAAGACCGGGACAGGGGAGAGACCCAGTACTTC	CASSQDRDRGETQYF
few	TRBD1	TRBV6-1	TRBJ1-6	TGTGCCAGCAGTGAATTACAGGGGTCGAATTCACCCCTCCACTTT	CASSELQGSNSPLHF
few	TRBD2	TRBV6-1	TRBJ2-3	TGTGCCAGCAGAGGCGGGGGGTCAGATACGCAGTATTTT	CASRGGGSDTQYF
NA	NA	TRBV29-1	TRBJ1-2	TGCAGCGTTGGGGCAGACGGCTTGTATGGCTACACCTTC	CSVGADGLYGYTF
NA	TRBD1	TRBV7-9	TRBJ2-6	TGTGCCAGCAGCCGACAGGGGGTTTACGGGGCCAACGTCCTGACTTTC	CASSRQGVYGANVLTF
NA	NA	TRBV5-1	TRBJ1-1	TGCGCCAGCAGCTTGGCCGGGGGGGGGAACACTGAAGCTTTCTTT	CASSLAGGGNTEAFF
once	NA	TRBV30	TRBJ2-5	TGTGCCTGGAGAAGGCGGACAGTACAAGAGACCCAGTACTTC	CAWRRRTVQETQYF
NA	TRBD1	TRBV25-1	TRBJ2-1	TGTGCCAGCAGTGTCGGGACAGGGGCCAATGAGCAGTTCTTC	CASSVGTGANEQFF
NA	TRBD2	TRBV6-6	TRBJ2-1	TGTGCCAGCAGTCAGGGGACTAGCGGGGGGGAAGGGGAGTTCTTC	CASSQGTSGGEGEFF
NA	NA	TRBV7-2	TRBJ1-5	TGTGCCAGCAGCTTAGACCCAGGGGATGATTTGCATTTT	CASSLDPGDDLHF
NA	NA	TRBV13	TRBJ2-2	TGTGCCAGCAGCTTTGCTTACACGAACACCGGGGAGCTGTTTTTT	CASSFAYTNTGELFF
NA	NA	TRBV5-4	TRBJ2-5	TGTGCCAGCAGCGCCGCCGGGAGTCGAGGGGAGACCCAGTACTTC	CASSAAGSRGETQYF
NA	NA	TRBV5-6	TRBJ2-4	TGTGCCAGCCCCTACTGGGAGCCGGAGAGCCTAGCCAAAAACATTCAGTACTTC	CASPYWEPESLAKNIQYF
few	NA	TRBV5-5	TRBJ2-1	TGTGCCAGCAGCTTGTCGACCACAGGGAATGAGCAGTTCTTC	CASSLSTTGNEQFF
few	NA	TRBV29-1	TRBJ2-2	TGCAGCGCGGGTCCGGGGACCGGGGAGCTGTTTTTT	CSAGPGTGELFF
NA	NA	TRBV28	TRBJ1-2	TGTGCCAGCATTCGAGGTGAAGCTAACTATGGCTACACCTTC	CASIRGEANYGYTF
NA	TRBD1	TRBV28	TRBJ1-1	TGTGCCAGCAGCCCCGGACAGGGGAACACTGAAGCTTTCTTT	CASSPGQGNTEAFF
NA	NA	TRBV11-3	TRBJ1-1	TGTGCCAGCAGCTTAGACGAGGTGAACACTGAAGCTTTCTTT	CASSLDEVNTEAFF
NA	TRBD1	TRBV6-5	TRBJ1-2	TGTGCCAGCAGTTACCAGATTGACAGGGGGGGCTACACCTTC	CASSYQIDRGGYTF
NA	TRBD1	TRBV7-2	TRBJ2-1	TGTGCCAGCAGCCTTACAGGGGGTGTCCAACGGTTCAATGAGCAGTTCTTC	CASSLTGGVQRFNEQFF
NA	NA	TRBV5-6	TRBJ2-5	TGTGCCAGCAGCTTGTCTACAGGGACGGAGACCCAGTACTTC	CASSLSTGTETQYF
NA	TRBD1	TRBV13	TRBJ1-1	TGTGCCAGCAGCTCCTGGGACAGGGGGCGCACTGAAGCTTTCTTT	CASSSWDRGRTEAFF
NA	NA	TRBV4-1	TRBJ2-1	TGCGCCAGCAGCCAAGATCAGTTCTGGGCCGGTTCCTACAATGAGCAGTTCTTC	CASSQDQFWAGSYNEQFF
NA	NA	TRBV5-1	TRBJ1-6	TGCGCCAGCAGCTTGGACAGGAATTCACCCCTCCACTTT	CASSLDRNSPLHF
NA	NA	TRBV5-4	TRBJ2-1	TGTGCCAGCAGCTCTCAACGGTCCTCCTACAATGAGCAGTTCTTC	CASSSQRSSYNEQFF
NA	TRBD2	TRBV6-1	TRBJ2-1	TGTGCCAGCACGCGGGGGGGCGCTGAGCAGTTCTTC	CASTRGGAEQFF
NA	TRBD2	TRBV25-1	TRBJ2-2	TGTGCCAGCAGTGAATCCCTACTTGCGGGAGATGGCACCGGGGAGCTGTTTTTT	CASSESLLAGDGTGELFF
NA	TRBD1	TRBV27	TRBJ1-1	TGTGCCAGCAGCACAGGGGGATCCACTGAAGCTTTCTTT	CASSTGGSTEAFF